This T cell receptor beta chain was found in a study of CD8 T cells in ankylosing spondylitis. Study results and caveats: A motif in TCR beta, a set of 8 or 9 highly homologous variants, appeared characteristic of ankylosing spondylitis blood.

As for this clonotype: Its matching antigen is unknown.

Quantitative 5'-RACE with molecular barcodes produced the TCR beta libraries. TCRdb re-analysed the 5' RACE reads in MiXCR, keeping a single row per CDR3 protein. The sample has 400,000 or so distinct CDR3 sequences; 25% to 30% are singletons. This sequence originates from a male donor with ankylosing spondylitis. The source material was blood, either unsorted or a sorted T cell fraction (not recorded which).

The CDR3 coding sequence is TGCAGTGCTGGGACAGGGGTTCAAAATGAGCAGTTCTTC. Translating gives CSAGTGVQNEQFF. The chain employs TRBV20-1 and TRBJ2-1; 10 bases agree with TRBD1. Germline assignment: CDR1 DFQATT and CDR2 SNEGSKA (reference sequence). This CDR3 has 13 amino acids. Losses at the gene ends were 5 bases for V and 7 bases for J; bases not matched to a gene: 5.